This T cell receptor (beta chain) was obtained from a study of T cell changes during pregnancy in multiple sclerosis. Clones were read by immunoSEQ multiplex PCR, and TCRdb kept only the in-frame ones, dropping some. The sample records some 27,000 clones, roughly 87% being singletons. Per germline, CDR1 SEHNR and CDR2 FQNEAQ (reference sequence). There are 17 residues in the CDR3. V was pared by 5 bases and J by 2 bases, with 21 bases between. This clone was observed a single time. The input for sequencing was CD4+ T cells from peripheral blood mononuclear cells, taken in the second trimester of pregnancy. The source of this sequence is a female donor with multiple sclerosis, enrolled in a pregnancy study. The rearrangement uses TRBV7-9 and TRBJ1-2; TRBD1 is a possible D gene (6 bases). CDR3 nucleotides: TGTGCCAGCAGCCCCTTAAATCAGCAAAGGGGGAACTATGGCTACACCTTC. It is translated as CASSPLNQQRGNYGYTF.